This TCR beta chain was sequenced during a study of OX40 agonist ivuxolimab in advanced cancers. Study findings and constraints: Clonal expansion by week 6 occurred in CD4+ and CD8+ blood T cells (at 0.1 to 3.0 mg/kg). The study did not work out the antigen specificity of the expanded peripheral T cells.

The V end lost 0 bases, the J end lost 1 base, and 10 bases lay between the germline ends. The CDR3 is made up of 15 amino acids. Germline CDR1 SGHRS, CDR2 YFSETQ. Using immunoSEQ multiplex PCR, the repertoire was profiled, and TCRdb retains in-frame clones only, with some absent. The sample has some 78,000 clones, almost 95% seen once. Systemic immunosuppression or a history of autoimmune disease excluded patients. A remark on this clone: Its antigen is not known.

The sequences come from CD4+ or CD8+ T cells sorted from blood, collected in a trial of the OX40 agonist ivuxolimab. The TCR sequence derives from an adult with an advanced solid tumor such as melanoma, head and neck, liver or kidney cancer. The chain combines TRBV5-1 with TRBJ1-1, with unresolved D. In DNA form, the CDR3 reads TGCGCCAGCAGCTTGGGCCACGTAGGGAACACTGAAGCTTTCTTT. This gives the protein CASSLGHVGNTEAFF.